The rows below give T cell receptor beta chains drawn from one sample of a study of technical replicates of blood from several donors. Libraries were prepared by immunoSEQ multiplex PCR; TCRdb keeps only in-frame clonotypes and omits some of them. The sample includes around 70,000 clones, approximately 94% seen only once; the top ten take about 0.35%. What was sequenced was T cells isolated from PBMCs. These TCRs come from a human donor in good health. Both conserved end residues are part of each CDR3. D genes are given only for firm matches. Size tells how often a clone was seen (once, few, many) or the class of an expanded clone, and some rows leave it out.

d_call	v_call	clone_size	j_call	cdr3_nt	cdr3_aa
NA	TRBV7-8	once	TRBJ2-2	TGTGCCAGCAGCTTAGGAGCGAACACCGGGGAGCTGTTTTTT	CASSLGANTGELFF
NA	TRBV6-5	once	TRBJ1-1	TGTGCCAGCAGTTACTCCCGCGCCACTGAAGCTTTCTTT	CASSYSRATEAFF
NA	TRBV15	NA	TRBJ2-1	TGTGCCACCAGCAGAGGGAGCAGGGCTCACAATGAGCAGTTCTTC	CATSRGSRAHNEQFF
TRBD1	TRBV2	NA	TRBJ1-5	TGTGCCAGCGAAGCTCGGACAGGAGTTAATCAGCCCCAGCATTTT	CASEARTGVNQPQHF
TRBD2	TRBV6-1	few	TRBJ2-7	TGTGCCAGCAGTGCCCAACTAGCGGGTTTCTCCTACGAGCAGTACTTC	CASSAQLAGFSYEQYF
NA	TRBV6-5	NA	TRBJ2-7	TGTGCCAGCAGTTACTCGAGGTCGTCAGTGTCCTACGAGCAGTACTTC	CASSYSRSSVSYEQYF
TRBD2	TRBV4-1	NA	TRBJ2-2	TGCGCCAGCAGCCAAAGGGCAGCGGGAGGGAACACCGGGGAGCTGTTTTTT	CASSQRAAGGNTGELFF
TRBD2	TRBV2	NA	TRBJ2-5	TGTGCCAGCAAGAACAGCTGGACTAGCGGGAGGGAGACCCAGTACTTC	CASKNSWTSGRETQYF
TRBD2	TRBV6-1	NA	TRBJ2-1	TGTGCCAGCAGTGGGACTAGCGGGAGATTGAGCTCCTACAATGAGCAGTTCTTC	CASSGTSGRLSSYNEQFF
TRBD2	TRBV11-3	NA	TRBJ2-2	TGTGCCAGCAGCCCTAGCGGGGCGAACACCGGGGAGCTGTTTTTT	CASSPSGANTGELFF
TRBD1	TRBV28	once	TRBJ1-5	TGTGCCAGCAGTTTAGGTAGGGGGCTAGCTACGGCCCAGCATTTT	CASSLGRGLATAQHF
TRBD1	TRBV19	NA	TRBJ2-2	TGTGCCAGTAGCACCGGGACAGGTAACACCGGGGAGCTGTTTTTT	CASSTGTGNTGELFF
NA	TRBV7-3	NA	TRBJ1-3	TGTGCCAGCAGCTTAACGGGGGGAATCGGAAACACCATATATTTT	CASSLTGGIGNTIYF
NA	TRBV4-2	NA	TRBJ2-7	TGTGCCAGCAGCCAAGATAGAGGAGGGGTCGGCTACGAGCAGTACTTC	CASSQDRGGVGYEQYF
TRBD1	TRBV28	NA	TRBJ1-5	TGTGCCAGCAGAACTGACAGGGGCAATCAGCCCCAGCATTTT	CASRTDRGNQPQHF
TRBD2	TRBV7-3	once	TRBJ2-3	TGTGCCAGCAGCGATAGCGGGAGGGTGTCAGATACGCAGTATTTT	CASSDSGRVSDTQYF
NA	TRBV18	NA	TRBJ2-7	TGTGCCAGCTCACCTTCAGGAGGGATCCTTAGCTACGAGCAGTACTTC	CASSPSGGILSYEQYF
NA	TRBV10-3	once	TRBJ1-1	TGTGCCATCAGTGAGTCGCTAAGGCAGGGGATCGGTAGCACTGAAGCTTTCTTT	CAISESLRQGIGSTEAFF
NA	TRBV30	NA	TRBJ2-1	TGTGCCTGGAGTATTGCACAGGGCGTATACAATGAGCAGTTCTTC	CAWSIAQGVYNEQFF
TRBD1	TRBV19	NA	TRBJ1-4	TGTGCCAGTAGTTTACAGGGGGCGATAGCTAATGAAAAACTGTTTTTT	CASSLQGAIANEKLFF
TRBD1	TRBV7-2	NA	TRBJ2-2	TGTGCCAGCAGCAGTGGACAGGGGGCTAACACCGGGGAGCTGTTTTTT	CASSSGQGANTGELFF
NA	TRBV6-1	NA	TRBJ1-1	TGTGCCAGCAGTGAAGCGGGACTTCCTAAGAACACTGAAGCTTTCTTT	CASSEAGLPKNTEAFF
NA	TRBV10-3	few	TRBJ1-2	TGTGCCATCAGTGAGTCGACAGATGGCTACACCTTC	CAISESTDGYTF